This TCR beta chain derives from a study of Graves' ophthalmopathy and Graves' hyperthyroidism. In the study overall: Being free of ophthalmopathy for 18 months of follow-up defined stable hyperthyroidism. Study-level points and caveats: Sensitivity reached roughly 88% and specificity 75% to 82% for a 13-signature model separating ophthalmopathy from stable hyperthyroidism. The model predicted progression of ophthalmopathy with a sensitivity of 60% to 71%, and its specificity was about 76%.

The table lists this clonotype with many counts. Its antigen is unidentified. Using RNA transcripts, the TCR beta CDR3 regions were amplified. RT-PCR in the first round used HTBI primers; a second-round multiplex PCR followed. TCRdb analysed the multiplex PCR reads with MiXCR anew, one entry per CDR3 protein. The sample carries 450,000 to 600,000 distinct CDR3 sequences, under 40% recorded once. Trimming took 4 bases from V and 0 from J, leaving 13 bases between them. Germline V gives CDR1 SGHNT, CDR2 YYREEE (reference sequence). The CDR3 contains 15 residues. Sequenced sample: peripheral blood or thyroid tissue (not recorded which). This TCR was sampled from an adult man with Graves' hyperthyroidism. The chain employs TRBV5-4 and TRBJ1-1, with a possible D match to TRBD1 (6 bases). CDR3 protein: CASSGRTEVNTEAFF. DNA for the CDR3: TGTGCCAGCAGCGGGAGGACAGAAGTGAACACTGAAGCTTTCTTT.